The following is a TCR beta chain sequence with its context. This sample is drawn from a study of blood T cell repertoires in COVID-19. Produced via immunoSEQ multiplex PCR; TCRdb's table is partial and in-frame only. The top ten hold around 1.7% of the sample, which has some 400,000 clones, about nine tenths seen once. The CDR3 consists of 13 residues. V dropped 6 bases and J dropped 6 bases, with 14 bases sitting between them. From germline, CDR1 is MNHEY and CDR2 SVGAGI. This study enrolled people aged 18 to 89 from about two dozen US geographic areas. Each participant's cohort was designated according to participant-reported clinical history. Each recovered donor of Cohort 3 presented with two negative PCRs, clearance, or symptom resolution.

Material: PBMCs or T cells enriched from blood (not recorded which). The clonotype originates from a woman in her 30s who had recovered from COVID-19. The chain is built from TRBV6-5 and TRBJ1-1; D gene unclear. This CDR3 is CASRRAAGAEAFF. The DNA for the CDR3 is TGTGCCAGCAGACGGGCGGCGGGAGCTGAAGCTTTCTTT.